This T cell receptor beta chain was observed in a study of cytomegalovirus exposure and HLA in healthy donors. The PCR used 60 Vbeta and 13 Jbeta primers. Using immunoSEQ multiplex PCR, the repertoire was profiled, and TCRdb retains in-frame clones only, with some absent. Found here are about 230,000 clones, 77% of them singletons; the top ten hold less than 3.5%. J lost 2 bases, V lost 6 bases, and 4 bases had no gene match. Germline lookup yields CDR1 MRHNA and CDR2 SNTAGT. The CDR3 consists of 15 residues. J is TRBJ2-1 and V is TRBV6-4, with TRBD1 matching 10 bases. The origin of this receptor is an older woman in good health and CMV-seropositive. Input material: PBMCs. The CDR3 DNA sequence: TGTGCCAGCAGCCGGGACAGGGGTACCTACAATGAGCAGTTCTTC. It codes for CASSRDRGTYNEQFF.